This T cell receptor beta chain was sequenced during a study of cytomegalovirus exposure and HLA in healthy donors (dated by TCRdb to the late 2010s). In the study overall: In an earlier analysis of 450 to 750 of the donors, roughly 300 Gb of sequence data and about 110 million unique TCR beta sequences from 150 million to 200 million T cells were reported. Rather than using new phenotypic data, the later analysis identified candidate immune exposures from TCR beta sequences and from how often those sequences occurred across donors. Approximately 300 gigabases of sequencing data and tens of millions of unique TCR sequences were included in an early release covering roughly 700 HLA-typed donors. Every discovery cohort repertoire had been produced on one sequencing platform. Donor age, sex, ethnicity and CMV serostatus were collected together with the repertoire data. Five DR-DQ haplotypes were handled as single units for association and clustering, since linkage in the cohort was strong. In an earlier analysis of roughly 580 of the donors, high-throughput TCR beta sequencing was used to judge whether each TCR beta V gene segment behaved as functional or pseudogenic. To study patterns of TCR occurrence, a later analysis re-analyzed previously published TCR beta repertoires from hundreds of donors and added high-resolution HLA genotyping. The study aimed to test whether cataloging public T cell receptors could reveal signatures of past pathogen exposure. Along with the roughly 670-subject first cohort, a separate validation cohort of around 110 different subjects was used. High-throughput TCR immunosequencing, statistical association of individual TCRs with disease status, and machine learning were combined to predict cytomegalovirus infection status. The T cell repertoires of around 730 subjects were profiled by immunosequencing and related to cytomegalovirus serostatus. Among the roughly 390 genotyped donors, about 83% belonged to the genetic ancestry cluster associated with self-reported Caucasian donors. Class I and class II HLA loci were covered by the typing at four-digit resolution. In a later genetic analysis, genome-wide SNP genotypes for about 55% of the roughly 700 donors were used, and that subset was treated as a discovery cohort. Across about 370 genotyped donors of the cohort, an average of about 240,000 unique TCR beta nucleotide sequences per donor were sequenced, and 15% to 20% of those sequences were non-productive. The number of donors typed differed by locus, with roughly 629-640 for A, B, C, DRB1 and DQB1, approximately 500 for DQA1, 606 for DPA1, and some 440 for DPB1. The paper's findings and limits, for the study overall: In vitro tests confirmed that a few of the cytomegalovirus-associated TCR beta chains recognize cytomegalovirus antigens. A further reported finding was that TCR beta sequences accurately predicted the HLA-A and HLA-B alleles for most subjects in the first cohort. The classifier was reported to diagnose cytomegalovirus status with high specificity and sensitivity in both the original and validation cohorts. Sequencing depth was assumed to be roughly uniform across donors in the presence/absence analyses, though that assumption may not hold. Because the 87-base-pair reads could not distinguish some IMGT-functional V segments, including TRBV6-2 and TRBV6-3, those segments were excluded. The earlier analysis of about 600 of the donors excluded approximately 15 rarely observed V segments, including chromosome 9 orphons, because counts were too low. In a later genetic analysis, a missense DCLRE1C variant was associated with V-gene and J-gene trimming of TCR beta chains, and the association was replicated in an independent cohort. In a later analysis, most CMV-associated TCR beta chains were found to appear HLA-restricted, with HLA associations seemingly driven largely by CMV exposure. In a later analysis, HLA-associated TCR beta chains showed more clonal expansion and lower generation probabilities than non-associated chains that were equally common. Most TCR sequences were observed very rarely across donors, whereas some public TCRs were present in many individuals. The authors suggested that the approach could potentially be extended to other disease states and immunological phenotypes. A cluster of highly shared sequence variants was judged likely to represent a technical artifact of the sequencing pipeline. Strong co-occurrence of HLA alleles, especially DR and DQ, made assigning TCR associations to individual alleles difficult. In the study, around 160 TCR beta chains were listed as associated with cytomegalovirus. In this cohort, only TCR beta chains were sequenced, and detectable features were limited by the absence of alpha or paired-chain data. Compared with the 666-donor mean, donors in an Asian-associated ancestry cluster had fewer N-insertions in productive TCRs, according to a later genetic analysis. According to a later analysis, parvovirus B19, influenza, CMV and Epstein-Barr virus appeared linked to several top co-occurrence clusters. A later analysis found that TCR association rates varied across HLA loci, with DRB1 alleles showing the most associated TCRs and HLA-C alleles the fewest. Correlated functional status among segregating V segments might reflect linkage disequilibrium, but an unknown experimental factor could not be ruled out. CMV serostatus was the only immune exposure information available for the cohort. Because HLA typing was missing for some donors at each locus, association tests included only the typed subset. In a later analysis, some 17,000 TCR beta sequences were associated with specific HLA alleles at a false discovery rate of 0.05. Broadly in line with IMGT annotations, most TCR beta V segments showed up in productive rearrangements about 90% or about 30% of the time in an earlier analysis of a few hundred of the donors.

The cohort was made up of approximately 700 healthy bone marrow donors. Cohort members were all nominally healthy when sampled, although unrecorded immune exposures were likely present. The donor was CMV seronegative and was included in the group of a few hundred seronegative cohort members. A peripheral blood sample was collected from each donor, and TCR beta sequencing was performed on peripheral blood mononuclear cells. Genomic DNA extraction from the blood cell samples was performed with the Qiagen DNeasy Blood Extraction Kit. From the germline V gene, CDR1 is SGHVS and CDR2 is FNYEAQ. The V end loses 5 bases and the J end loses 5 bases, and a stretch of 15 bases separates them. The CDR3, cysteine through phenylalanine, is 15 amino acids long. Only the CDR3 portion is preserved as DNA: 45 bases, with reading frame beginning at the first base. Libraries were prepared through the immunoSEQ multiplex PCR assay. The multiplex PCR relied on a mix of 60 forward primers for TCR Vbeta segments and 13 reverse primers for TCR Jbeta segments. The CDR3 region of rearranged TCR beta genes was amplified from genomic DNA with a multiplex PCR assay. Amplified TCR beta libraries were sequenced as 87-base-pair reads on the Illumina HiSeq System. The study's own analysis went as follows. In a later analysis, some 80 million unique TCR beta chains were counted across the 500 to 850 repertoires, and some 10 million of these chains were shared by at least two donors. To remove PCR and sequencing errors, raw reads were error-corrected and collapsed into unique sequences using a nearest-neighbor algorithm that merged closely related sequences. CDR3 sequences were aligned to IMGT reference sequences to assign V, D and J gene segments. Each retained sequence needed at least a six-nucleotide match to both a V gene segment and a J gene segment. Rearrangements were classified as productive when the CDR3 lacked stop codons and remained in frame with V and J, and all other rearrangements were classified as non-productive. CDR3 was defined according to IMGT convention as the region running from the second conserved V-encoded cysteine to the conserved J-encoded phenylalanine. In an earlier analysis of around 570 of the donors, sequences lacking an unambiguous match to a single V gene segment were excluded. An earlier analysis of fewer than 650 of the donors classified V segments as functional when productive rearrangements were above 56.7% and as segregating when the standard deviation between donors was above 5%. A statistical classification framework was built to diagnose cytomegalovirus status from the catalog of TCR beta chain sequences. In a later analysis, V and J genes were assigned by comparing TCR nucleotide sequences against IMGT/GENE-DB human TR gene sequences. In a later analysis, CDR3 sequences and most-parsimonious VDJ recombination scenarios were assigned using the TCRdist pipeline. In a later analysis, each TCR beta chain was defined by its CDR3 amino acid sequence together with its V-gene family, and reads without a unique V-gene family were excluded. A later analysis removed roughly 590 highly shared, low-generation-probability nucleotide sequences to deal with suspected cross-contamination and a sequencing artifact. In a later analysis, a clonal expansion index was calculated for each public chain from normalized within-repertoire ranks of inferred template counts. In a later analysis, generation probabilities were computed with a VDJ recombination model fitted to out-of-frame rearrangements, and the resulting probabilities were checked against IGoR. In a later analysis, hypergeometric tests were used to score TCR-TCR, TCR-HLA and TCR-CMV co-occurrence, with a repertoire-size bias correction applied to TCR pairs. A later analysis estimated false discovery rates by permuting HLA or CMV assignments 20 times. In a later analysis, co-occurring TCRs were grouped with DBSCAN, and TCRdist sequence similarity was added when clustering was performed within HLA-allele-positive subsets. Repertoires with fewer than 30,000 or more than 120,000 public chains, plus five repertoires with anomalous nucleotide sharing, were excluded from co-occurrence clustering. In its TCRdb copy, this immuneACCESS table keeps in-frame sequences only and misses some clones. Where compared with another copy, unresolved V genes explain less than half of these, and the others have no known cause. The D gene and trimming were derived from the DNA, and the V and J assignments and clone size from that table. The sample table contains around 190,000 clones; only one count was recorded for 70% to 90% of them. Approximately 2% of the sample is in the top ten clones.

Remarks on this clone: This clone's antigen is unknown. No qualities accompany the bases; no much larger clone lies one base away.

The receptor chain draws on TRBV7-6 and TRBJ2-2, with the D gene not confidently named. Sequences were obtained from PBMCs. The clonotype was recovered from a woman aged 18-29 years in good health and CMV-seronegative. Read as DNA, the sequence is TGTGCCAGCAGCCCCTTTCCTTCTGTTACCGGGGAGCTGTTTTTT. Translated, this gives CASSPFPSVTGELFF.